The 4 T cell receptor beta chains given below trace back to one sample, sequenced in a study of blood T cell repertoires in COVID-19. TCRdb's copy holds only in-frame clones and misses some; the assay was immunoSEQ multiplex PCR. The data contain approximately 300,000 clones, about 92% of them singletons. The sample was PBMCs or T cells enriched from blood (not recorded which). The receptors were gathered from a woman in her 30s who had recovered from COVID-19.

The chain uses TRBV15 and TRBJ1-2; 8 nucleotides agree with TRBD1. CDR3 length: 16 amino acids. Germline values: CDR1 LNHNV, CDR2 YYDKDF (reference sequence). V shed 0 bases, J shed 2 bases, and the junction held 5 bases outside the gene matches. The CDR3 bases are TGTGCCACCAGCAGAGATGGGCGACAGGGGAACTATGGCTACACCTTC. This translates into CATSRDGRQGNYGYTF.

This chain connects TRBV7-9 to TRBJ2-7, with D tentatively TRBD1 (6 bases). The V end lost 4 bases, the J end lost 5 bases, and 21 bases lay between the germline ends. Germline CDR1 and CDR2: SEHNR and FQNEAQ (reference sequence). This CDR3 is 16 amino acids long. The CDR3 bases are TGTGCCAGCAGCTCTATAGGAGTAGGGGGTGTTGACGAGCAGTACTTC. Protein product: CASSSIGVGGVDEQYF.

V gene TRBV19 combines with J gene TRBJ2-5; D not certain. This CDR3 region has 13 residues. V lost 1 base and J 4 bases, leaving 7 bases between the germline ends. Germline V gene data show CDR1 as LNHDA and CDR2 as SQIVND (reference sequence). CDR3 protein: CASSIGYRETQYF. The CDR3 DNA reads TGTGCCAGTAGTATAGGGTACAGAGAGACCCAGTACTTC.

This rearrangement joins TRBV28 to TRBJ1-5; 10 bases are shared with TRBD1. After removal of 6 bases from V and 0 bases from J, the junction contained 14 bases not matched to a gene. This CDR3 is 19 amino acids long. The germline V gene has CDR1 MDHEN and CDR2 SYDVKM. The CDR3 sequence is CASRRDRGRNQYSNQPQHF. The CDR3 region has the DNA TGTGCCAGCAGACGAGACAGGGGGCGCAACCAATATAGCAATCAGCCCCAGCATTTT.